This is a list of T cell receptor beta chains from one sample in a study of blood T cell repertoires in COVID-19. The assay was immunoSEQ multiplex PCR, and TCRdb's table has in-frame clones only and misses some. The table includes just over 150,000 clones, roughly 90% detected once. Sequenced material: PBMCs or T cells enriched from blood (not recorded which). Receptors originate from a woman between 45 and 60 years old who had recovered from COVID-19. The CDR3 runs from the conserved cysteine through the conserved F or W. The order of the fields is D gene, clone size, V gene, J gene, CDR3 protein, CDR3 DNA. D genes are given only for firm matches. Some rows mark clone size as missing; the rest say once, few, many or name a class of expanded clone.

d_gene: -
abundance: -
v_gene: TRBV5-1
j_gene: TRBJ2-3
CDR3aa: CASSLDWTGTDTQYF
CDR3nt: TGCGCCAGCAGCTTGGACTGGACAGGCACAGATACGCAGTATTTT

d_gene: TRBD2
abundance: -
v_gene: TRBV7-2
j_gene: TRBJ2-3
CDR3aa: CASSLVGGAGFTDTQYF
CDR3nt: TGTGCCAGCAGCTTGGTGGGAGGAGCGGGATTCACAGATACGCAGTATTTT

d_gene: -
abundance: -
v_gene: TRBV21-1
j_gene: TRBJ2-1
CDR3aa: CASSRGEAVYNEQFF
CDR3nt: TGTGCCAGCAGCCGCGGGGAGGCGGTATACAATGAGCAGTTCTTC

d_gene: TRBD1
abundance: -
v_gene: TRBV6-6
j_gene: TRBJ1-2
CDR3aa: CASRSPGDRDYGYTF
CDR3nt: TGTGCCAGCAGATCCCCCGGGGACAGGGACTATGGCTACACCTTC

d_gene: TRBD2
abundance: -
v_gene: TRBV5-4
j_gene: TRBJ2-1
CDR3aa: CASSHPAWGGAYNEQFF
CDR3nt: TGTGCCAGCAGCCACCCTGCCTGGGGGGGGGCCTACAATGAGCAGTTCTTC

d_gene: -
abundance: -
v_gene: TRBV6-2/TRBV6-3
j_gene: TRBJ1-5
CDR3aa: CASSLVRGSNQPQHF
CDR3nt: TGTGCCAGCAGCCTCGTCAGGGGAAGCAATCAGCCCCAGCATTTT

d_gene: TRBD1
abundance: -
v_gene: TRBV18
j_gene: TRBJ2-4
CDR3aa: CASSPSANRDRHF
CDR3nt: TGTGCCAGCTCACCGAGCGCCAACCGGGACAGACACTTC

d_gene: -
abundance: -
v_gene: TRBV6-6
j_gene: TRBJ1-2
CDR3aa: CASSYGQAGHGYTF
CDR3nt: TGTGCCAGCAGTTACGGACAAGCGGGCCATGGCTACACCTTC

d_gene: -
abundance: -
v_gene: TRBV7-3
j_gene: TRBJ2-1
CDR3aa: CASREQDRHPNNEQFF
CDR3nt: TGTGCCAGCCGAGAACAGGACAGACACCCAAACAATGAGCAGTTCTTC

d_gene: -
abundance: -
v_gene: TRBV6-1
j_gene: TRBJ1-3
CDR3aa: CASSEALSSSGNTIYF
CDR3nt: TGTGCCAGCAGTGAAGCGCTTAGCTCCAGCGGAAACACCATATATTTT

d_gene: TRBD1
abundance: -
v_gene: TRBV7-2
j_gene: TRBJ1-1
CDR3aa: CASSLQGGNTEAFF
CDR3nt: TGTGCCAGCAGCTTACAGGGGGGGAACACTGAAGCTTTCTTT

d_gene: TRBD1
abundance: once
v_gene: TRBV6-1
j_gene: TRBJ2-2
CDR3aa: CASSDGTGRTGELFF
CDR3nt: TGTGCCAGCAGTGACGGGACAGGAAGAACCGGGGAGCTGTTTTTT

d_gene: -
abundance: -
v_gene: TRBV4-1
j_gene: TRBJ2-5
CDR3aa: CASSQDGHSQETQYF
CDR3nt: TGCGCCAGCAGCCAAGATGGGCACAGCCAAGAGACCCAGTACTTC

d_gene: -
abundance: -
v_gene: TRBV27
j_gene: TRBJ2-7
CDR3aa: CASSFRVPEGEQYF
CDR3nt: TGTGCCAGCAGTTTCCGTGTGCCAGAGGGCGAGCAGTACTTC

d_gene: -
abundance: -
v_gene: TRBV18
j_gene: TRBJ1-6
CDR3aa: CASSPYSTPLHF
CDR3nt: TGTGCCAGCTCTCCATACAGCACACCCCTCCACTTT

d_gene: -
abundance: -
v_gene: TRBV29-1
j_gene: TRBJ1-4
CDR3aa: CSVGGGINEKLFF
CDR3nt: TGCAGCGTTGGAGGGGGTATTAATGAAAAACTGTTTTTT

d_gene: -
abundance: once
v_gene: TRBV7-2
j_gene: TRBJ1-6
CDR3aa: CASSLGGRYSPLHF
CDR3nt: TGTGCCAGCAGCTTAGGAGGGAGGTATTCACCCCTCCACTTT

d_gene: -
abundance: once
v_gene: TRBV18
j_gene: TRBJ1-2
CDR3aa: CASSPLGRENYGYTF
CDR3nt: TGTGCCAGCTCCCCCTTAGGACGGGAAAACTATGGCTACACCTTC

d_gene: -
abundance: -
v_gene: TRBV19
j_gene: TRBJ1-4
CDR3aa: CASSIRDSTEKLFF
CDR3nt: TGTGCCAGTAGTATCCGGGACTCTACTGAAAAACTGTTTTTT

d_gene: TRBD2
abundance: -
v_gene: TRBV3-1/TRBV3-2
j_gene: TRBJ2-1
CDR3aa: CASSRTSGSYNEQFF
CDR3nt: TGTGCCAGCAGTCGGACTAGCGGGAGTTACAATGAGCAGTTCTTC

d_gene: TRBD2
abundance: -
v_gene: TRBV15
j_gene: TRBJ2-1
CDR3aa: CATSREGTSGGREQFF
CDR3nt: TGTGCCACCAGCAGAGAGGGGACTAGCGGGGGGCGTGAGCAGTTCTTC

d_gene: -
abundance: -
v_gene: TRBV6-1
j_gene: TRBJ1-1
CDR3aa: CASSESGRFNEAFF
CDR3nt: TGTGCCAGCAGTGAATCGGGGAGATTCAATGAAGCTTTCTTT

d_gene: -
abundance: -
v_gene: TRBV5-4
j_gene: TRBJ1-2
CDR3aa: CASSLSGNYGYTF
CDR3nt: TGTGCCAGCAGCTTGTCAGGGAACTATGGCTACACCTTC

d_gene: TRBD2
abundance: -
v_gene: TRBV7-3
j_gene: TRBJ2-3
CDR3aa: CASSPPGGGRRDTQYF
CDR3nt: TGTGCCAGCAGCCCACCGGGCGGGGGGCGAAGAGATACGCAGTATTTT

d_gene: TRBD1
abundance: -
v_gene: TRBV27
j_gene: TRBJ2-7
CDR3aa: CASSLYPGGSSSYEQYF
CDR3nt: TGTGCCAGCAGTTTGTACCCAGGGGGATCCTCCTCCTACGAGCAGTACTTC

d_gene: TRBD1
abundance: -
v_gene: TRBV3-1/TRBV3-2
j_gene: TRBJ1-2
CDR3aa: CASSPDRGSGYGYTF
CDR3nt: TGTGCCAGCAGCCCAGACAGGGGATCGGGCTATGGCTACACCTTC

d_gene: -
abundance: -
v_gene: TRBV7-2
j_gene: TRBJ2-2
CDR3aa: CASSSRVGTGELFF
CDR3nt: TGTGCCAGCAGCTCCAGGGTAGGCACCGGGGAGCTGTTTTTT

d_gene: -
abundance: once
v_gene: TRBV7-2
j_gene: TRBJ2-1
CDR3aa: CASSFAGPYNEQFF
CDR3nt: TGTGCCAGCAGCTTCGCGGGCCCATACAATGAGCAGTTCTTC

d_gene: -
abundance: -
v_gene: TRBV7-8
j_gene: TRBJ1-3
CDR3aa: CASSLNRDGGPDGNTIYF
CDR3nt: TGTGCCAGCAGCTTAAACAGGGATGGGGGCCCAGATGGAAACACCATATATTTT

d_gene: -
abundance: -
v_gene: TRBV28
j_gene: TRBJ1-5
CDR3aa: CASSPITGRANQPQHF
CDR3nt: TGTGCCAGCAGTCCCATAACAGGGAGGGCTAATCAGCCCCAGCATTTT

d_gene: -
abundance: few
v_gene: TRBV27
j_gene: TRBJ2-7
CDR3aa: CASKASGVVVQYF
CDR3nt: TGTGCCAGCAAGGCTTCCGGGGTAGTGGTGCAGTACTTC

d_gene: -
abundance: -
v_gene: TRBV27
j_gene: TRBJ2-5
CDR3aa: CASSQQGTQETQYF
CDR3nt: TGTGCCAGCAGTCAACAGGGAACTCAAGAGACCCAGTACTTC

d_gene: TRBD2
abundance: -
v_gene: TRBV4-3
j_gene: TRBJ2-3
CDR3aa: CASSQAWAGGPVADTQYF
CDR3nt: TGCGCCAGCAGCCAGGCCTGGGCGGGGGGGCCGGTAGCAGATACGCAGTATTTT

d_gene: -
abundance: -
v_gene: TRBV19
j_gene: TRBJ1-6
CDR3aa: CASSRGGWGDSPLHF
CDR3nt: TGTGCCAGTAGTAGGGGGGGCTGGGGTGATTCACCCCTCCACTTT

d_gene: TRBD1
abundance: -
v_gene: TRBV30
j_gene: TRBJ2-3
CDR3aa: CAWSVTGPGNTDTQYF
CDR3nt: TGTGCCTGGAGTGTGACAGGGCCTGGTAACACAGATACGCAGTATTTT

d_gene: -
abundance: -
v_gene: TRBV28
j_gene: TRBJ1-1
CDR3aa: CASSSGSGQGTEAFF
CDR3nt: TGTGCCAGCAGTTCCGGATCCGGCCAGGGCACTGAAGCTTTCTTT

d_gene: TRBD1
abundance: -
v_gene: TRBV7-2
j_gene: TRBJ1-6
CDR3aa: CASSLGGSRTGNSPLHF
CDR3nt: TGTGCCAGCAGCTTAGGGGGGTCGAGGACAGGGAATTCACCCCTCCACTTT

d_gene: -
abundance: -
v_gene: TRBV5-8
j_gene: TRBJ1-2
CDR3aa: CASSPRSSGYTF
CDR3nt: TGTGCCAGCAGTCCTAGATCTAGTGGCTACACCTTC